These 24 T cell receptor beta chains share one sample of origin, sequenced in a study of regulatory T cells in long-lasting Graves disease. With iRepertoire HTBI primers and Arm-PCR of CDR3 regions, TCR beta libraries were built. One entry per CDR3 protein, called by TCRdb with MiXCR from the multiplex PCR reads. The sample consists of about 660,000 distinct CDR3 sequences, around 30% of them appearing once. The time point is: persistent/refractory GD, antithyroid drugs over 5 years with positive TRAb. There was RNA extracted from PBMCs, and the TCR library was made from it. Sample: peripheral blood mononuclear cells (PBMCs), taken when the disease was refractory, from a patient treated with antithyroid drugs. The origin of the receptors is a female donor with Graves disease.

Concerning this clonotype itself: The junction departs from germline at one end; a sequencing error may be responsible. The chain joins TRBV7-9 to TRBJ2-1; D uncertain. Germline V CDR1 and CDR2: SEHNR, FQNEAQ (reference sequence). The length of the CDR3 is 12 residues. CDR3 loop: CASSLAYTEQFF. For the CDR3, the DNA is TGTGCCAGCAGCTTAGCGTACACTGAGCAGTTCTTC.

This chain joins TRBV20-1 and TRBJ2-5; 9 bases fit TRBD1. Germline V gene lookup returns CDR1 DFQATT and CDR2 SNEGSKA (reference sequence). CDR3 length: 13 amino acids. The CDR3 reads CTTGDRAGKTQYF. CDR3 in DNA: TGCACCACGGGGGACAGGGCCGGAAAGACCCAGTACTTC.

The chain has TRBV11-3 and TRBJ2-2, with D tentatively TRBD2 (5 bases). The V gene lost 0 bases and the J gene lost 4 bases, with 9 bases spanning the gap. The germline CDR1 and CDR2 sequences are SGHNT and YENEEA. This CDR3 is built from 15 residues. CDR3 nucleotides: TGTGCCAGCAGCTTAGAGAGCGGATTCACCGGGGAGCTGTTTTTT. It encodes CASSLESGFTGELFF.

The J gene is TRBJ2-5, the V gene TRBV2, with D perhaps being TRBD1 or TRBD2 (6 bases each). TRBJ2-1 matches the DNA end more closely, so the J call is doubtful. CDR1 is SNHLY, CDR2 FYNNEI, per germline. The CDR3 sequence is 12 residues long. The CDR3 here is CASRQGGNEQFF. The CDR3 DNA follows: TGTGCCAGCAGACAGGGAGGCAATGAGCAGTTCTTC.

This chain connects TRBV19 to TRBJ1-3, with D hard to call. Germline V gene lookup returns CDR1 LNHDA and CDR2 SQIVND (reference sequence). V shed 5 bases and J shed 3 bases, with 11 bases lying between them. The CDR3 sequence is 14 residues long. DNA for the CDR3: TGTGCCAGTAGTGACGGAGGGTTTGGAAACACCATATATTTT. It encodes CASSDGGFGNTIYF.

There are a few counts of this clonotype. This rearrangement joins TRBV29-1 to TRBJ1-1, with a possible D match to TRBD1 (5 bases). CDR3 length: 12 residues. The V and J ends lost 5 bases and 10 bases respectively, with 17 bases between them. Germline lookup yields CDR1 SQVTM and CDR2 ANQGSEA. The CDR3 sequence is CSVLTVFNGAFF. In nucleotides, the CDR3 is TGCAGCGTTCTGACAGTCTTCAACGGAGCTTTCTTT.

This clonotype has only a few counts. V and J are TRBV7-6 and TRBJ1-2; D is unclear. V gave up 5 bases and J gave up 0 bases, with 13 bases separating them. CDR1 SGHVS and CDR2 FNYEAQ come from the germline V gene. The CDR3 consists of 15 residues. CDR3 in DNA: TGTGCCAGCAGCGCCCGGTCGGGAGCTAACTATGGCTACACCTTC. Its translation is CASSARSGANYGYTF.

The chain couples TRBV10-3 to TRBJ2-7; 8 bases are shared with TRBD2. Trimming took 6 bases from V and 6 from J; bases not matched to a gene: 13. Germline CDR1 is ENHRY and CDR2 is SYGVKD. The CDR3 length is 15 residues. CDR3 nucleotide sequence: TGTGCCATCAGCCCGGGGGGACTAGGGCTTGGCGAGCAGTACTTC. This sequence encodes CAISPGGLGLGEQYF.

This sequence joins TRBV7-9 and TRBJ1-1; no clear D gene. CDR3 size: 12 residues. Deletions cut 5 bases from V and 6 bases from J, with 10 bases between. The germline gives CDR1 SEHNR, CDR2 FQNEAQ (reference sequence). The chain's CDR3 is CASSRSGAEAFF. The CDR3 DNA follows: TGTGCCAGCAGCCGTTCCGGGGCTGAAGCTTTCTTT.

The sample holds a few counts of this clonotype. The J gene is TRBJ1-4, the V gene TRBV29-1; 9 positions match TRBD1. V gave up 6 bases and J gave up 3 bases; unmatched junction bases: 8. The CDR3 spans 15 residues. The germline gives CDR1 SQVTM, CDR2 ANQGSEA. CDR3 sequence: CSVAKQGAANEKLFF. The CDR3 DNA follows: TGCAGCGTGGCCAAACAGGGGGCAGCTAATGAAAAACTGTTTTTT.

At least ten counts were recorded for this clonotype. This chain links TRBV2 with TRBJ1-1; D possibly corresponds to TRBD1 (5 bases). CDR1 is SNHLY, CDR2 FYNNEI, per germline. The CDR3 is 14 amino acids. V lost 8 bases to trimming and J lost 0 bases, with 13 bases between them. CDR3 in DNA: TGTGCCAGCCGGGACCGCTTTATGAACACTGAAGCTTTCTTT. Amino acid sequence: CASRDRFMNTEAFF.

A note on this clonotype: A much larger clone lies one base from this, so it may be a read error. The chain couples TRBV20-1 to TRBJ2-5; 7 positions match TRBD2. Germline V gives CDR1 DFQATT, CDR2 SNEGSKA (reference sequence). Trimming cost V 3 bases and J 9 bases; bases outside gene matches: 16. The CDR3 spans 15 residues. CDR3 nucleotide sequence: TGCAGTGCTAGGGTGTGGCGGGGGATTGAAGGGGCCCAGTACTTC. Its translation: CSARVWRGIEGAQYF.

The chain recombines TRBV20-1 with TRBJ2-5; D is perhaps TRBD2 (5 bases). There are 15 residues in the CDR3. Trimming removed 2 bases at V and 7 bases at J, with 20 bases between. The germline V gene has CDR1 DFQATT and CDR2 SNEGSKA (reference sequence). CDR3 coding DNA: TGCAGTGCTAGAAAACTAGGATCGCCCTTTGCGACCCAGTACTTC. It codes for CSARKLGSPFATQYF.

In its sample, this clonotype was seen a few times. The J gene is TRBJ2-7, the V gene TRBV27; D might be TRBD2 (6 bases). Trimming stripped 5 bases from V and 1 base from J, with 18 bases between. CDR3 length: 16 amino acids. Germline V CDR1 and CDR2: MNHEY, SMNVEV (reference sequence). The CDR3 is CASSTTFRESSYEQYF. DNA of the CDR3: TGTGCCAGCAGTACTACTTTTCGGGAGTCGTCCTACGAGCAGTACTTC.

V is TRBV20-1 and J is TRBJ1-6, with TRBD1 as a possible D gene (6 bases). The germline gives CDR1 DFQATT, CDR2 SNEGSKA (reference sequence). The CDR3 is 18 amino acids. The V end lost 6 bases, the J end lost 0 bases, and 21 bases lay between the germline ends. The CDR3 reads CSAEDSLLGSSYNSPLHF. DNA for the CDR3: TGCAGTGCCGAGGACAGTCTCCTAGGGAGCTCCTATAATTCACCCCTCCACTTT.

As concerns this clonotype: A much bigger clone sits one base away, suggesting this may be a read error. The chain recombines TRBV28 with TRBJ1-1; 7 bases agree with TRBD1. This CDR3 spans 13 amino acids. Germline V gives CDR1 MDHEN, CDR2 SYDVKM. The CDR3 coding sequence is TGTGCCAGCACAGACAGGGTCTGGACTGAAGCTTCCTTT. Translated, it gives CASTDRVWTEASF.

The sample holds a few counts of this clonotype. J is TRBJ2-4 and V is TRBV18; D uncertain. With 0 bases removed from V and 0 bases from J, the gap between germline ends came to 6 bases. This CDR3 is built from 15 residues. The germline V gene has CDR1 KGHSH and CDR2 LQKENI. The CDR3 DNA reads as TGTGCCAGCTCACCACCAGGCAGAGCCAAAAACATTCAGTACTTC. As protein: CASSPPGRAKNIQYF.

This clonotype was observed a few times. The chain recombines TRBV6-1 with TRBJ1-5, with 9 nucleotides matching TRBD1. CDR3 size: 15 residues. Germline V gene sequence: CDR1 MNHNS, CDR2 SASEGT. The V segment lost 4 bases and the J segment 5 bases; nucleotides outside the gene matches: 6. CDR3 nucleotide sequence: TGTGCCAGCAGTGCCGGGACAGGGTTCGATCAGCCCCAGCATTTT. Its protein is CASSAGTGFDQPQHF.

This clonotype was detected a few times. This chain links TRBV28 with TRBJ1-3, with a tentative D call TRBD1 (5 bases). V was clipped by 5 bases and J by 0 bases, with 26 bases between them. The CDR3 contains 20 residues. The germline CDR1 and CDR2 sequences are MDHEN and SYDVKM. CDR3 bases: TGTGCCAGCAGTAGTACTTACACAGGTTATTGGGAGAGCTCTGGAAACACCATATATTTT. It codes for CASSSTYTGYWESSGNTIYF.

The V gene is TRBV29-1, the J gene TRBJ1-2, with unresolved D. Trimming stripped 2 bases from V and 7 bases from J, with 14 bases between. The V gene's germline CDR1 is SQVTM and CDR2 ANQGSEA. CDR3 length: 13 residues. The CDR3 loop is CSVEFPRHSGYTF. Here the CDR3 DNA reads TGCAGCGTTGAATTCCCGAGACATAGTGGCTACACCTTC.

This clonotype appeared a few times. For the CDR3, the DNA is TGTGCCAGCAGTTATCAGGGGAGGCCTTCGCTCCTCAATGGCTACACCTTC. Amino acids: CASSYQGRPSLLNGYTF. This sequence joins TRBV5-6 and TRBJ1-2; the D gene is possibly TRBD1 (6 bases). CDR3 length: 17 residues. CDR1 is SGHDT and CDR2 is YYEEEE in the germline V gene. Trimming took off 5 bases at V and 6 bases at J, with 26 bases between the two ends.

The table lists this clonotype with many counts. DNA for the CDR3: TGTGCCAGCAGGAAGGAAGGGAACACTGAAGCTTTCTTT. It specifies CASRKEGNTEAFF. This chain connects TRBV2 to TRBJ1-1; D remains ambiguous. The CDR3 consists of 13 residues. Germline loops: CDR1 SNHLY, CDR2 FYNNEI. V lost 6 bases, J lost 1 base, and 9 bases lay in between.

This clonotype has only a few counts. The chain employs TRBV12-3 or TRBV12-4 and TRBJ2-2; perhaps D is TRBD1 or TRBD2 (6 bases each). The CDR3 is 14 residues long. The V and J ends lost 7 bases and 6 bases respectively, with 15 bases between them. CDR3 sequence reads: CASNRGSSAGELFF. The CDR3 DNA is TGTGCCAGCAATAGGGGGTCTAGCGCCGGGGAGCTGTTTTTT.

This chain joins TRBV7-3 and TRBJ1-1, with D maybe TRBD1 (6 bases). The length of the CDR3 is 16 residues. CDR1 and CDR2 (germline): SGHTA, FQGTGA. V lost 1 base and J lost 1, with 13 bases in between. The CDR3 DNA follows: TGTGCCAGCAGCTTAATTCCCGGACAGAGGAACACTGAAGCTTTCTTT. Translated: CASSLIPGQRNTEAFF.